This TCR beta chain was captured in a study of shared clonotypes between healthy human individuals. Whole-study results and caveats: Among the subsets, naive ones generally showed larger estimated richness than memory ones. Large sequencing depth failed to make sorted-subset sequencing complete, rarefaction showed.

Per the germline V gene, CDR1 is KGHSH and CDR2 is LQKENI. Trimming shortened V by 3 bases and J by 4 bases, and 13 bases separated the two germline ends. CDR3 length equals 16 residues. This table comes from immunoSEQ multiplex PCR, and its TCRdb copy is limited to in-frame clones, with some not included. This table holds around 1 million clones, 76% found once. As regards this clone: Its matching antigen is unknown.

This clonotype was sampled from a young man in good health. The rearrangement joins TRBV18 to TRBJ1-6; the D gene is possibly TRBD1 (6 bases). The specimen sequenced was memory CD4+ T cells sorted from blood. Subset given: CD45RA-negative fraction. CDR3 nucleotide sequence: TGTGCCAGCTCACCGGCGGCGACAGGTTATAATTCACCCCTCCACTTT. Protein: CASSPAATGYNSPLHF. Combining the CDR3 with reference TRBV18 and TRBJ1-6 gives the whole variable domain NAGVMQNPRHLVRRRGQEARLRCSPMKGHSHVYWYRQLPEEGLKFMVYLQKENIIDESGMPKERFSAEFPKEGPSILRIQQVVRGDSAAYFCASSPAATGYNSPLHFGNGTRLTVT.